These 21 T cell receptor beta chains were sequenced from one sample in a study of technical replicates of blood from several donors (dated by TCRdb to 2016 to 2017). Library generation was performed with the immunoSEQ multiplex PCR assay. TCRdb's version of the immuneACCESS table is confined to in-frame rearrangements and falls short of the full clone set. An unresolved V gene accounts for under half of the shortfall where checked; the remainder is of unknown origin. The sample table contains over 70,000 clones; only one count was recorded for over 85% of them. Approximately 0.4% of the sample is taken by the ten largest. Sequencing was carried out using T cells isolated from PBMCs. These TCRs come from a human donor in good health.

The chain combines TRBV2 with TRBJ1-1, with D uncertain. Germline V gives CDR1 SNHLY, CDR2 FYNNEI. CDR3 length: 12 residues. Between the trimmed V and J ends, which lost 8 bases and 7 bases, there was a span of 14 bases. Here the CDR3 DNA reads TGTGCCAGCTCGGAGGAGGGAAATGAAGCTTTCTTT. This encodes CASSEEGNEAFF.

The genes are TRBV27 and TRBJ1-2; D call uncertain. The CDR3 totals 13 residues. With 1 base removed from V and 6 bases from J, the gap between germline ends came to 9 bases. Germline V gene data show CDR1 as MNHEY and CDR2 as SMNVEV (reference sequence). This CDR3 reads CASSLLGSHGYTF. CDR3 DNA: TGTGCCAGCAGTTTATTGGGCAGCCATGGCTACACCTTC.

In this sample, this clone turned up once. The V gene is TRBV30, the J gene TRBJ1-3, with 9 bases aligning to TRBD1. From germline, CDR1 is GTSNPN and CDR2 SVGIG (reference sequence). This CDR3 has 18 amino acids. V lost 7 bases, J lost 0 bases, and 16 bases stayed unmatched. The CDR3: CALTGGTFFRSSGNTIYF. In nucleotides, the CDR3 is TGTGCCTTAACAGGGGGCACCTTCTTTAGGAGCTCTGGAAACACCATATATTTT.

CDR3 bases: TGTGCCACCGCCCCAGGGACATACGAGCAGTACTTC. Amino acid sequence: CATAPGTYEQYF. The genes are TRBV6-6 and TRBJ2-7; D might be TRBD1 (6 bases). V was pared by 10 bases and J by 4 bases, with 14 bases between. Germline V gene sequence: CDR1 MNHNY, CDR2 SVGAGI (reference sequence). This CDR3 spans 12 amino acids.

CDR3 bases: TGTGCCAGCAGTTATCGGACATCTGGGGCCAACGTCCTGACTTTC. Residues: CASSYRTSGANVLTF. The J gene is TRBJ2-6, the V gene TRBV6-5, with D possibly TRBD1 on 5 matching bases. Germline CDR1 reads MNHEY; CDR2 reads SVGAGI. The CDR3 consists of 15 residues. With 3 bases removed from V and 1 base from J, the gap between germline ends came to 7 bases.

This chain uses TRBV10-2 with TRBJ2-3, with 14 bases identical to TRBD2. The CDR3 consists of 15 residues. V lost 8 bases, J lost 5 bases, and 6 bases stayed unmatched. The V gene's germline CDR1 is WSHSY and CDR2 SAAADI. CDR3 bases: TGCGCCAGCGAGAGACTAGCGGGAGGGGAAGATACGCAGTATTTT. It yields the protein CASERLAGGEDTQYF.

The DNA of the CDR3 is TGTGCCAGCAGCCTTCTGACAGCCAAGTCCTACAATGAGCAGTTCTTC. As protein: CASSLLTAKSYNEQFF. The V gene is TRBV7-6, the J gene TRBJ2-1, with D perhaps TRBD1 (5 bases). Germline CDR1 reads SGHVS; CDR2 reads FNYEAQ. Trimming removed 5 bases from V and 1 base from J, with 15 bases in between. The CDR3 runs 16 residues. Supplemented by reference TRBV7-6 and TRBJ2-1, the full variable domain reads GAGVSQSPRYKVTKRGQDVALRCDPISGHVSLYWYRQALGQGPEFLTYFNYEAQQDKSGLPNDRFSAERPEGSISTLTIQRTEQRDSAMYRCASSLLTAKSYNEQFFGPGTRLTVL.

In its sample, this clone was seen once. The V and J genes are TRBV6-6 and TRBJ2-1; weak D call: TRBD2 (6 bases). V lost 0 bases and J lost 4, with 10 bases in between. Germline V lookup: CDR1 MNHNY, CDR2 SVGAGI (reference sequence). The CDR3 totals 15 residues. The CDR3 spells CASSYSMEGYNEQFF. Here the CDR3 DNA reads TGTGCCAGCAGTTACTCGATGGAGGGGTACAATGAGCAGTTCTTC.

The chain has TRBV4-2 and TRBJ2-2; no clear D gene. This CDR3 has 15 amino acids. The germline V gene has CDR1 LGHNA and CDR2 YNFKEQ. Trimming stripped 4 bases from V and 0 bases from J, with 9 bases between. CDR3 coding DNA: TGTGCCAGCAGCCTTAGCTGGTCGAACACCGGGGAGCTGTTTTTT. This gives the protein CASSLSWSNTGELFF.

The chain joins TRBV7-6 to TRBJ2-7, with a possible D match to TRBD2 (6 bases). The CDR3 is 14 residues long. V was cut by 5 bases and J by 3 bases, with 14 bases left in between. Germline V gives CDR1 SGHVS, CDR2 FNYEAQ. CDR3 sequence reads: CASSPAGVFYEQYF. For the CDR3, the DNA is TGTGCCAGCAGCCCAGCGGGTGTGTTCTACGAGCAGTACTTC.

This chain links TRBV29-1 with TRBJ2-2; tentative D call: TRBD2 (5 bases). Trimming took off 4 bases at V and 5 bases at J, with 14 bases between the two ends. CDR1 and CDR2 (germline): SQVTM, ANQGSEA. The CDR3 is 14 amino acids. The CDR3 here is CSVVTPRGTGELFF. The CDR3 bases are TGCAGCGTTGTGACCCCTCGGGGTACCGGGGAGCTGTTTTTT.

This chain links TRBV18 with TRBJ1-5; 9 bases are a match to TRBD1. The CDR3 runs to 15 residues. The J segment lost 5 bases and the V segment lost 6 bases, leaving 8 bases of the junction unmatched. The V gene's germline CDR1 is KGHSH and CDR2 LQKENI. This CDR3 reads CASSPGTGLDQPQHF. The CDR3 DNA follows: TGTGCCAGCTCTCCCGGGACAGGGCTCGATCAGCCCCAGCATTTT.

This CDR3 is CASSVGGGLAGVIDTQYF. The CDR3 region has the DNA TGTGCCAGCAGCGTAGGAGGAGGGCTAGCGGGAGTGATAGATACGCAGTATTTT. The J gene is TRBJ2-3, the V gene TRBV9; TRBD2 matches at 10 bases. There are 18 residues in the CDR3. Germline assignment: CDR1 SGDLS and CDR2 YYNGEE. Trimming took 0 bases from V and 5 from J; bases not matched to a gene: 12. The variable domain in full, with the rest retrieved from reference TRBV9 and TRBJ2-3, is DSGVTQTPKHLITATGQRVTLRCSPRSGDLSVYWYQQSLDQGLQFLIQYYNGEERAKGNILERFSAQQFPDLHSELNLSSLELGDSALYFCASSVGGGLAGVIDTQYFGPGTRLTVL.

The chain recombines TRBV5-4 with TRBJ2-1, with a tentative D call TRBD2 (5 bases). V dropped 5 bases and J dropped 3 bases, with 12 bases sitting between them. CDR1 and CDR2 (germline): SGHNT, YYREEE (reference sequence). This CDR3 is built from 14 residues. CDR3 loop: CASSSSRDYNEQFF. For the CDR3, the DNA is TGTGCCAGCAGTTCCTCCCGGGACTACAATGAGCAGTTCTTC.

The genes are TRBV5-1 and TRBJ2-1, with 13 bases that match TRBD2. CDR1 and CDR2 from the germline V gene are SGHRS and YFSETQ. V gave up 3 bases and J gave up 1 base; unmatched junction bases: 1. This CDR3 spans 16 amino acids. The CDR3 loop is CASSWTSGGSYNEQFF. In DNA form, the CDR3 reads TGCGCCAGCAGCTGGACTAGCGGGGGATCCTACAATGAGCAGTTCTTC.

V usage is TRBV4-2 and J usage is TRBJ1-2; D not certain. Germline V gene data show CDR1 as LGHNA and CDR2 as YNFKEQ. V dropped 2 bases and J dropped 1 base, with 14 bases sitting between them. This CDR3 is 16 amino acids long. The CDR3, as DNA: TGTGCCAGCAGCCAACCGGGGATGAGACTTAACTATGGCTACACCTTC. This translates into CASSQPGMRLNYGYTF.

This clone was seen a single time. The genes are TRBV29-1 and TRBJ2-7, with 8 bases that match TRBD1. V lost 7 bases, J lost 2 bases, and 7 bases stayed unmatched. This CDR3 region has 13 residues. The germline CDR1 and CDR2 sequences are SQVTM and ANQGSEA. CDR3 sequence reads: CSALTGDTYEQYF. CDR3 DNA sequence: TGCAGCGCCTTGACAGGGGACACCTACGAGCAGTACTTC.

This chain uses TRBV5-6 with TRBJ2-5; 8 nucleotides match TRBD1. The germline V gene has CDR1 SGHDT and CDR2 YYEEEE. The CDR3 loop spans 15 amino acids. Germline trimming cut 4 bases from V and 2 bases from J; bases unmatched to any gene: 7. CDR3 sequence (DNA): TGTGCCAGCAGCCTAAGACAGGGGTCACAAGAGACCCAGTACTTC. Protein: CASSLRQGSQETQYF.

The CDR3 spells CASSSRTSGNSSYNEQFF. CDR3 DNA: TGTGCCAGCAGCTCTCGGACTAGCGGGAATAGCTCCTACAATGAGCAGTTCTTC. The chain uses TRBV9 and TRBJ2-1; 12 bases map to TRBD2. The germline gives CDR1 SGDLS, CDR2 YYNGEE. There are 18 residues in the CDR3. V shed 4 bases, J shed 0 bases, and the junction held 8 bases outside the gene matches.

The V gene is TRBV25-1, the J gene TRBJ2-1, with 11 bases fitting TRBD2. CDR3 length equals 17 residues. Germline loops: CDR1 MGHDK, CDR2 SYGVNS. Trimming at V came to 1 base and at J to 1 base, leaving 3 bases not matched to a gene. CDR3: CASSELTSGSSYNEQFF. The CDR3 region has the DNA TGTGCCAGCAGTGAATTAACTAGCGGGAGTTCCTACAATGAGCAGTTCTTC.

The rearrangement links TRBV10-1 to TRBJ2-3, with 9 bases aligning to TRBD2. Germline loops: CDR1 WNHNN, CDR2 SYGVQD (reference sequence). This CDR3 is built from 16 residues. V was clipped by 3 bases and J by 3 bases; unmatched bases: 7. This chain's CDR3 is CASSDLAGGLTDTQYF. CDR3 sequence (DNA): TGCGCCAGCAGTGACCTGGCGGGAGGGCTAACAGATACGCAGTATTTT.